A single sample gave rise to the 21 T cell receptor beta chains below, sequenced in a study of cytomegalovirus exposure and HLA in healthy donors (dated by TCRdb to about 2017). Library preparation employed the immunoSEQ multiplex PCR assay. For the multiplex PCR, a mixture combining 60 forward primers for TCR Vbeta segments and 13 reverse primers for TCR Jbeta segments was used. Here the immuneACCESS table is served through TCRdb, limited to in-frame sequences with V and J called. Missing clones are a known gap in these copies; in checked studies unresolved V genes cover under half, and the rest lacks a known reason. Across this sample there are 150,000 to 200,000 clones, with about four fifths seen only once. Together, the top ten hold roughly 1.1% of the sample. Sequences were obtained from PBMCs. The receptors shown here come from a woman in her thirties or forties in good health and CMV-seronegative.

The V gene is TRBV4-1, the J gene TRBJ2-2; D gene ambiguous. The CDR3 runs 15 residues. Trimming removed 1 base from V and 6 bases from J, with 12 bases in between. Germline values: CDR1 MGHRA, CDR2 YSYEKL. The CDR3 nucleotides are TGCGCCAGCAGCCAAGCGGGTCTTCTTGCCGGGGAGCTGTTTTTT. This gives the protein CASSQAGLLAGELFF.

This chain links TRBV5-8 with TRBJ1-5; 10 positions match TRBD1. The CDR3 spans 16 residues. Losses at the gene ends were 2 bases for V and 3 bases for J; bases not matched to a gene: 5. Germline CDR1 reads SGHTS; CDR2 reads YDEGEE. Written as DNA, the CDR3 is TGTGCCAGCAGCTTTGTGGGACAGGGGATCAATCAGCCCCAGCATTTT. Its translation is CASSFVGQGINQPQHF.

V and J are TRBV2 and TRBJ1-4; 7 bases align to TRBD1. From germline, CDR1 is SNHLY and CDR2 FYNNEI. The CDR3 consists of 14 residues. V trimming: 6 bases; J trimming: 8 bases; junction bases outside the gene matches: 9. Written as DNA, the CDR3 is TGTGCCAGCAGAACAGGACAGGCCGGAGAAAAACTGTTTTTT. Translating gives CASRTGQAGEKLFF.

The rearrangement uses TRBV28 and TRBJ1-1, with D possibly TRBD1 on 5 matching bases. This CDR3 is 14 amino acids long. The V gene lost 2 bases and the J gene lost 1 base, with 8 bases spanning the gap. Germline V gene sequence: CDR1 MDHEN, CDR2 SYDVKM. The CDR3 loop reads CASSLAGSNTEAFF. For the CDR3, the DNA is TGTGCCAGCAGTTTAGCAGGGTCGAACACTGAAGCTTTCTTT.

The rearrangement links TRBV5-1 to TRBJ1-2, with 7 bases lining up with TRBD1. The germline gives CDR1 SGHRS, CDR2 YFSETQ. This CDR3 spans 14 amino acids. J gave up 8 bases and V 1 base, and 8 bases lay outside the gene matches. The CDR3 reads CASSLYDTGDGYTF. CDR3 bases: TGCGCCAGCAGCTTGTATGATACAGGGGACGGCTACACCTTC.

In this sample, this clone turned up once. V is TRBV19 and J is TRBJ2-1; 7 bases are shared with TRBD1. The CDR3 covers 13 residues. With 4 bases clipped from V and 6 bases from J, the junction kept 3 bases outside the gene matches. Per the germline V gene, CDR1 is LNHDA and CDR2 is SQIVND (reference sequence). For the CDR3, the DNA is TGTGCCAGTAGTACGGGACAGCTCAATGAGCAGTTCTTC. Its translation is CASSTGQLNEQFF.

V usage is TRBV9 and J usage is TRBJ2-7, with D maybe TRBD1 (5 bases). This CDR3 spans 12 amino acids. Between the trimmed V and J ends, which lost 3 bases and 6 bases, there was a span of 10 bases. In germline, CDR1 is SGDLS, CDR2 YYNGEE. CDR3 DNA sequence: TGTGCCAGCAGCGAGGACCAGGGCGAGCAGTACTTC. As protein: CASSEDQGEQYF.

This clone was detected once. This chain connects TRBV30 to TRBJ2-3; perhaps TRBD1 as D (6 bases). The CDR3 is 13 amino acids. Germline V gene data show CDR1 as GTSNPN and CDR2 as SVGIG (reference sequence). Trimming took 3 bases from V and 1 from J, leaving 8 bases between them. CDR3 DNA sequence: TGTGCCTGGAGCAAGGGGGGCACAGATACGCAGTATTTT. This translates into CAWSKGGTDTQYF.

The sample holds a few counts of this clone. The rearrangement joins TRBV5-4 to TRBJ2-7; 7 nucleotides agree with TRBD2. The ends lost 0 bases at V and 2 bases at J; junction bases unmatched: 11. Germline V gives CDR1 SGHNT, CDR2 YYREEE (reference sequence). This CDR3 contains 17 residues. CDR3 in amino acids: CASSLAPSSGNTYEQYF. The CDR3 nucleotides read TGTGCCAGCAGCTTGGCCCCCTCCAGCGGGAATACCTACGAGCAGTACTTC.

This chain links TRBV7-3 with TRBJ2-3; 13 positions match TRBD2. The CDR3 spans 15 residues. Germline values: CDR1 SGHTA, CDR2 FQGTGA. The V and J ends lost 4 bases and 5 bases, in that order; junction bases with no gene match: 3. DNA for the CDR3: TGTGCCAGCAGCTCAGGGACTAGCGGGGTAGATACGCAGTATTTT. Its translation is CASSSGTSGVDTQYF.

The gene calls are TRBV27 and TRBJ2-1, with a tentative D call TRBD1 (7 bases). Germline CDR1 is MNHEY and CDR2 is SMNVEV (reference sequence). This CDR3 is 15 amino acids long. The V end was cut by 4 bases, the J end by 8 bases, with 18 bases between. The CDR3, as DNA: TGTGCCAGCAGTTCCCAGGGGGGTTATTCACATGAGCAGTTCTTC. It codes for CASSSQGGYSHEQFF.

This rearrangement joins TRBV7-2 to TRBJ1-5, with 7 nucleotides matching TRBD1. Germline V CDR1 and CDR2: SGHTA, FQGNSA. The CDR3 is made up of 16 amino acids. With 2 bases clipped from V and 0 bases from J, the junction kept 4 bases outside the gene matches. The CDR3 nucleotides are TGTGCCAGCAGCTTAACAGGGGAGTATAGCAATCAGCCCCAGCATTTT. The encoded protein is CASSLTGEYSNQPQHF.

This chain connects TRBV28 to TRBJ2-7; D perhaps matches TRBD1 (6 bases). The CDR3 length is 12 residues. Germline V gene sequence: CDR1 MDHEN, CDR2 SYDVKM. Trimming took 5 bases from V and 4 from J, leaving 9 bases between them. The CDR3 bases are TGTGCCAGCAGTCCCGACAGGTACGAGCAGTACGTC. It encodes CASSPDRYEQYV.

CDR3 coding DNA: TGTGCCAGCAGCCTAACCACAGGGGCCGAGCAGTACGTC. Protein product: CASSLTTGAEQYV. This chain connects TRBV7-2 to TRBJ2-7, with 7 bases aligning to TRBD1. The CDR3 is 13 amino acids. Looked up from germline, CDR1 is SGHTA and CDR2 is FQGNSA. V trimming: 5 bases; J trimming: 6 bases; junction bases outside the gene matches: 7.

The genes are TRBV30 and TRBJ2-7; D remains unclear. CDR1 is GTSNPN, CDR2 SVGIG, per germline (reference sequence). V was shortened by 0 bases and J by 3 bases, with 9 bases between the two germline ends. This CDR3 comprises 13 residues. CDR3 in amino acids: CAWSVDKFYEQYF. The CDR3 region has the DNA TGTGCCTGGAGTGTCGACAAGTTCTACGAGCAGTACTTC. Filled out from reference TRBV30 and TRBJ2-7, the complete variable domain reads SQTIHQWPATLVQPVGSPLSLECTVEGTSNPNLYWYRQAAGRGLQLLFYSVGIGQISSEVPQNLSASRPQDRQFILSSKKLLLSDSGFYLCAWSVDKFYEQYFGPGTRLTVT.

The chain joins TRBV6-5 to TRBJ2-2; a weak D match, TRBD1 (6 bases). Germline CDR1 MNHEY, CDR2 SVGAGI. V was trimmed by 6 bases and J by 0 bases, leaving 8 bases between them. The CDR3 is 14 amino acids. CDR3 coding DNA: TGTGCCAGCAGGGGGGCGGCGAACACCGGGGAGCTGTTTTTT. Its translation is CASRGAANTGELFF.

This sequence joins TRBV7-3 and TRBJ2-2; no clear D gene. Germline V gives CDR1 SGHTA, CDR2 FQGTGA. The CDR3 has 15 amino acids. Trimming removed 4 bases at V and 1 base at J, with 10 bases between. This CDR3 reads CASSSSPGNTGELFF. CDR3 nucleotide sequence: TGTGCCAGCAGCTCCAGTCCGGGGAACACCGGGGAGCTGTTTTTT.

V is TRBV7-3 and J is TRBJ1-2; perhaps TRBD1 as D (5 bases). V lost 3 bases and J 7 bases, leaving 12 bases between the germline ends. Germline-derived CDR1 and CDR2 are SGHTA and FQGTGA. The CDR3 is 13 residues long. In nucleotides, the CDR3 is TGTGCCAGCAGCTTTCCGGGGGGGTCTGGCTACACCTTC. The encoded protein is CASSFPGGSGYTF.

The table lists this clone with a few counts. The chain is built from TRBV7-2 and TRBJ2-3; D remains ambiguous. Trimming removed 2 bases at V and 4 bases at J, with 10 bases between. CDR1 is SGHTA, CDR2 FQGNSA, per germline. The CDR3 is 14 amino acids. CDR3 region: CASSLSVGADTQYF. As DNA, the CDR3 is TGTGCCAGCAGCTTATCGGTTGGTGCAGATACGCAGTATTTT.

As for this clone: Other DNA sequences in this specimen translate into the identical CDR3. The V and J genes are TRBV29-1 and TRBJ2-1; no definite D call. Trimming stripped 4 bases from V and 0 bases from J, with 7 bases between. The CDR3 covers 13 residues. Germline V gives CDR1 SQVTM, CDR2 ANQGSEA. DNA for the CDR3: TGCAGCGTTGGTAGGAGCTCCTACAATGAGCAGTTCTTC. Translation gives CSVGRSSYNEQFF.

The CDR3 loop reads CASSRDRNNEQFF. CDR3 DNA sequence: TGTGCCAGCAGCCGGGACAGAAACAATGAGCAGTTCTTC. The chain uses TRBV7-7 and TRBJ2-1; the match to TRBD1 covers 7 bases. Germline V gene lookup returns CDR1 SSHAT and CDR2 FNYEAQ (reference sequence). The CDR3 length is 13 residues. V was pared by 5 bases and J by 5 bases, with 3 bases of the junction left unmatched.